One TCR beta chain is described in this entry. The sample originates from a study of blood T cell repertoires in COVID-19. Study-wide background: The study drew acute and convalescent COVID-19 samples from the United States, Italy and Spain. T cells, B-cell-depleted T cells, or PBMCs supplied cDNA or gDNA.

The CDR3 consists of 14 residues. Trimming took 3 bases from V and 1 from J, leaving 12 bases between them. Germline values: CDR1 GTSNPN, CDR2 SVGIG (reference sequence). Original data processing: Scientists estimated how many nucleated cells there were by amplifying reference gene primers. Using immunoSEQ multiplex PCR, the repertoire was profiled, and TCRdb retains in-frame clones only, with some absent. V and J calls plus clone size are reproduced from that table; the DNA served to infer D and trimming. The sample holds fewer than 300,000 clones, about 89% seen once. Seattle-derived patients entered the study during active infection and were followed longitudinally.

Sequencing was carried out using peripheral blood. This chain joins TRBV30 and TRBJ1-1, with a tentative D call TRBD1 (6 bases). The TCR comes from a woman aged 25 to 45 with COVID-19, enrolled during active disease. The CDR3 DNA sequence: TGTGCCTGGAGAACAGAACAGGGGAACACTGAAGCTTTCTTT. This gives the protein CAWRTEQGNTEAFF.